Included here is one T cell receptor (beta chain) sequence, with context. The germline V gene has CDR1 LGHDT and CDR2 YNNKEL (reference sequence). The CDR3 has 13 amino acids. V was clipped by 0 bases and J by 4 bases, with 6 bases between them. This entry comes from a study of blood T cell repertoires in COVID-19. Profiling relied on immunoSEQ multiplex PCR, and the TCRdb table lists in-frame clones only, not all of them. The sample comprises around 97,000 clones, around 92% of which are singletons, and about 4% rests with the top ten. The material sequenced was peripheral blood. The TCR originated in a woman aged 55-69 years with acute or convalescent COVID-19. V and J are TRBV3-1 (or the pseudogene TRBV3-2) and TRBJ1-1; D not certain. CDR3: CASSQDGLTEAFF. DNA for the CDR3: TGTGCCAGCAGCCAAGATGGGCTCACTGAAGCTTTCTTT.